This passage covers 13 T cell receptor beta chains from one sample sequenced in a study of shared clonotypes between healthy human individuals. Produced via immunoSEQ multiplex PCR; TCRdb's table is partial and in-frame only. In the table there are around 1.6 million clones, approximately 98% of which are singletons. Sequenced material: naive CD4+ T cells sorted from blood. Subset noted: CD45RA+ positively selected. These receptors all come from a man aged 25 to 40 in good health.

The genes are TRBV19 and TRBJ1-1; D not resolved. Germline values: CDR1 LNHDA, CDR2 SQIVND (reference sequence). This CDR3 region has 13 residues. Trimming cost V 5 bases and J 3 bases, with 10 bases left between them. Here the CDR3 reads CASSSPGYTEAFF. CDR3 DNA: TGTGCCAGTAGTTCCCCCGGGTACACTGAAGCTTTCTTT.

V is TRBV7-9 and J is TRBJ2-7, with D hard to call. Germline CDR1 SEHNR, CDR2 FQNEAQ (reference sequence). Trimming pared 2 bases from V and 0 bases from J, leaving 11 bases between. The CDR3 runs to 15 residues. CDR3 loop: CASSLWQAASYEQYF. CDR3 bases: TGTGCCAGCAGCTTATGGCAGGCGGCCTCCTACGAGCAGTACTTC.

The chain carries TRBV7-6 and TRBJ2-3; 9 positions agree with TRBD1. Looked up from germline, CDR1 is SGHVS and CDR2 is FNYEAQ. After removal of 5 bases from V and 4 bases from J, the junction contained 16 bases not matched to a gene. CDR3 size: 18 residues. CDR3 nucleotide sequence: TGTGCCAGCAGCCCAAGTAAAGGGACAGGGATTACGGCAGATACGCAGTATTTT. The encoded protein is CASSPSKGTGITADTQYF.

V is TRBV7-2 and J is TRBJ2-7; no reliable D call. V lost 5 bases, J lost 2 bases, and 16 bases lay in between. From germline, CDR1 is SGHTA and CDR2 FQGNSA. The CDR3 is 15 amino acids. Here the CDR3 reads CASSPRRVTTYEQYF. The CDR3 DNA sequence: TGTGCCAGCAGCCCGAGGAGAGTGACGACCTACGAGCAGTACTTC.

This chain uses TRBV28 with TRBJ2-2; D is ambiguous. Germline lookup yields CDR1 MDHEN and CDR2 SYDVKM. Trimming left V 3 bases short and J 1 base short, with 6 bases between. This CDR3 comprises 14 residues. The CDR3 DNA reads as TGTGCCAGCAGTTTTGCAGGGAACACCGGGGAGCTGTTTTTT. It yields the protein CASSFAGNTGELFF.

The rearrangement joins TRBV5-1 to TRBJ1-1, with TRBD1 matching 8 bases. Unmatched junction bases numbered 9, after V lost 2 bases and J lost 3 bases. Per germline, CDR1 SGHRS and CDR2 YFSETQ. The CDR3 is 16 residues long. The chain's CDR3 is CASSFKRDRIHTEAFF. In DNA form, the CDR3 reads TGCGCCAGCAGCTTTAAACGGGACAGGATACACACTGAAGCTTTCTTT.

Concerning this clone itself: This sample also contains other DNA sequences that code for the same CDR3. The V and J genes are TRBV18 and TRBJ2-7; 10 bases are a match to TRBD1. V lost 6 bases to trimming and J lost 3 bases; unmatched junction nucleotides: 5. The germline gives CDR1 KGHSH, CDR2 LQKENI. The CDR3 is 14 residues long. CDR3 protein: CASSPGTGDYEQYF. The DNA for the CDR3 is TGTGCCAGCTCGCCCGGGACAGGGGACTACGAGCAGTACTTC.

This chain connects TRBV7-6 to TRBJ2-3; the match to TRBD2 covers 7 bases. This CDR3 spans 16 amino acids. With V trimmed by 0 bases and J by 2 bases, 5 bases remained unmatched. Germline V CDR1 and CDR2: SGHVS, FNYEAQ. The CDR3: CASSLAGAGPTDTQYF. CDR3 coding DNA: TGTGCCAGCAGCTTAGCTGGAGCGGGACCCACAGATACGCAGTATTTT. The whole variable domain, remainder taken from reference TRBV7-6 and TRBJ2-3, is GAGVSQSPRYKVTKRGQDVALRCDPISGHVSLYWYRQALGQGPEFLTYFNYEAQQDKSGLPNDRFSAERPEGSISTLTIQRTEQRDSAMYRCASSLAGAGPTDTQYFGPGTRLTVL.

This chain links TRBV4-2 with TRBJ2-1; 7 bases are a match to TRBD1. The V segment lost 5 bases and the J segment 0 bases; nucleotides outside the gene matches: 10. There are 17 residues in the CDR3. CDR1 and CDR2 (germline): LGHNA, YNFKEQ. In DNA, the CDR3 is TGTGCCAGCAGCTCTATACTAGGGGGCAGCTCCTACAATGAGCAGTTCTTC. Its translation: CASSSILGGSSYNEQFF.

The gene calls are TRBV18 and TRBJ2-3, with 8 bases matching TRBD2. V shed 4 bases and J 0 bases; nucleotides not matched to a gene: 9. The CDR3 has 17 residues. Germline V gene sequence: CDR1 KGHSH, CDR2 LQKENI. Here the CDR3 DNA reads TGTGCCAGCTCACTGATCCCGGGCGGGGGGAGCACAGATACGCAGTATTTT. Translating it yields CASSLIPGGGSTDTQYF.

This chain uses TRBV2 with TRBJ2-1, with 8 bases that match TRBD2. The CDR3 consists of 15 residues. Germline V gene lookup returns CDR1 SNHLY and CDR2 FYNNEI. Trimming took 5 bases from V and 4 from J; bases not matched to a gene: 7. For the CDR3, the DNA is TGTGCCAGCAGTCTCAGCGGGAGAAAGTACAATGAGCAGTTCTTC. Protein sequence: CASSLSGRKYNEQFF. Variable domain in full (rest from reference TRBV2 and TRBJ2-1): EPEVTQTPSHQVTQMGQEVILRCVPISNHLYFYWYRQILGQKVEFLVSFYNNEISEKSEIFDDQFSVERPDGSNFTLKIRSTKLEDSAMYFCASSLSGRKYNEQFFGPGTRLTVL.

The chain employs TRBV5-6 and TRBJ2-1; tentative D call: TRBD2 (6 bases). Germline V gene lookup returns CDR1 SGHDT and CDR2 YYEEEE. V was trimmed by 2 bases and J by 0 bases, leaving 9 bases between them. The CDR3 extends over 15 amino acids. CDR3 in DNA: TGTGCCAGCAGCTTAGCGGGCCTCTCCTACAATGAGCAGTTCTTC. As protein: CASSLAGLSYNEQFF.

J is TRBJ2-2 and V is TRBV5-1; TRBD1 agrees at 8 bases. The CDR3 runs to 15 residues. After removal of 2 bases from V and 4 bases from J, the junction contained 4 bases not matched to a gene. From germline, CDR1 is SGHRS and CDR2 YFSETQ. The DNA for the CDR3 is TGCGCCAGCAGCTTAGGGACAGGTTTCACCGGGGAGCTGTTTTTT. Residues: CASSLGTGFTGELFF.